The entry that follows covers one T cell receptor (beta chain) sequence. This clonotype has a count of ten or more. Its recognized antigen is unknown. Base qualities are not provided; no much larger clone lies one nucleotide away. Trimming accounts for 2 bases at V and 0 bases at J, while the number of junction bases matched to no gene is 2. The CDR3 spans 15 residues, from the cysteine through the phenylalanine. Of the read, only the CDR3 DNA is kept; its 45 bases are in frame from base 1. CDR1 and CDR2, looked up from the germline V gene, are SGDLS and YYNGEE. Sequencing was carried out with an Illumina HiSeq 2500. TCR beta libraries were prepared by quantitative 5'-RACE with molecular barcodes. Regarding the original processing steps: A new computational method, built on a probabilistic model of VDJ rearrangement, was used to identify disease-linked TCR variants. TCRdb took the public reads, trimmed them with fastp at Q25, ran MiXCR for clone calling and kept in-frame beta chains. Rows matching on CDR3 protein sequence are summarized as one entry with the most common DNA and genes. The V and J calls shown here were made by TCRdb, not taken from the authors' results. The sample table contains 200,000 or so distinct CDR3 sequences; only one count was recorded for about a quarter of them. 6.6% of the sample goes to the ten largest clones.

This sample stems from a study of CD8 T cells in ankylosing spondylitis (dated by TCRdb to about 2017). Concerning the study at large: To find TCR variants linked to disease, the study profiled T cell receptor beta repertoires in ankylosing spondylitis patients and healthy donors. Peripheral blood was sampled, and synovial fluid was additionally collected from ankylosing spondylitis patients. The full study cohort comprised 20 to 30 ankylosing spondylitis patients and roughly 100 healthy donors.

What the authors observed across the whole study: Significant enrichment of the disease-linked clones was reported in matched synovial fluid samples from ankylosing spondylitis patients. Blood from ankylosing spondylitis patients appeared to be characterized by a TCR beta motif composed of about eight highly homologous amino acid variants. A CD8+ phenotype was shown by the disease-linked clones, which were found at relatively low frequencies in peripheral blood. Some motif variants had previously been reported in the synovial fluid and blood of reactive arthritis patients, which suggests shared mechanisms of disease initiation.

The sequence derives from a male donor with ankylosing spondylitis or in good health (not recorded which). The rearranged chain carries TRBV9 and TRBJ2-3, with TRBD2 matching 8 junction bases. Sequencing input: blood, either unsorted or a sorted T cell fraction (not recorded which). DNA sequence: TGTGCCAGCAGCGTTTTAGCGGGAAGCACAGATACGCAGTATTTT. Its coded protein is CASSVLAGSTDTQYF.